Presented here are 3 T cell receptor beta chains from one specimen sequenced in a study of blood T cell repertoires in COVID-19 (dated by TCRdb to about 2020). Library generation was performed with the immunoSEQ multiplex PCR assay. TCRdb limited this immuneACCESS table to in-frame rearrangements with V and J called. A share of clones is missing; checked studies link under half to unresolved V genes, and the rest is unexplained. In all, the sample holds some 120,000 clones, and 75% to 90% of those were seen once. The ten top clones hold approximately 30% of the sample. The sequencing sample was made of peripheral blood. The receptor source for this set is an older man with active or convalescent COVID-19.

This chain uses TRBV4-1 with TRBJ2-7, with 10 positions matching TRBD1. Germline V gives CDR1 MGHRA, CDR2 YSYEKL. The CDR3 is made up of 17 amino acids. The ends lost 5 bases at V and 6 bases at J; junction bases unmatched: 16. The CDR3 loop is CASSITLSGTGVGEQYF. CDR3 nucleotide sequence: TGCGCCAGCAGCATTACCCTTTCCGGGACAGGGGTGGGCGAGCAGTACTTC.

This chain uses TRBV15 with TRBJ2-7; 7 positions agree with TRBD2. Germline V gene data show CDR1 as LNHNV and CDR2 as YYDKDF (reference sequence). Trimming removed 3 bases from V and 5 bases from J; junction bases left unmatched: 13. The CDR3 consists of 16 residues. In nucleotides, the CDR3 is TGTGCCACCAGCAGCAGGGACTATTTAGATATCCACGAGCAGTACTTC. It is translated as CATSSRDYLDIHEQYF.

The chain recombines TRBV21-1 with TRBJ1-1. TRBV21-1 is a known pseudogene. The CDR3 is 13 residues long. CDR3 sequence reads: CASSKRPLREAFF. The CDR3 bases are TGTGCCAGCAGCAAACGTCCTCTGAGGGAAGCTTTCTTT.